This T cell receptor beta chain comes out of a study of blood T cells in healthy people across ages. Looked up from germline, CDR1 is SGHAT and CDR2 is FQNNGV. Trimming removed 4 bases from V and 2 bases from J, with 10 bases in between. The CDR3 is 14 amino acids. With a J-beta primer mix and a sample-barcoded 5' primer, a second PCR ran 7 to 11 cycles. Each CDR3 protein gets one entry after TCRdb re-called the 5' RACE reads with MiXCR. Found here are 800,000 to 950,000 distinct CDR3 sequences, about 44% of them singletons; the top ten hold about an eighth. Aged roughly 6 to 95, donors were systemically healthy Caucasians from Russia.

The sample consisted of blood. J is TRBJ2-3 and V is TRBV11-2, with D possibly matching TRBD1 (5 bases). The origin of this receptor is a man aged 25 to 40 in good health. The CDR3 sequence is CASSWAGLTDTQYF. The CDR3 DNA sequence: TGTGCCAGCAGCTGGGCAGGGCTCACAGATACGCAGTATTTT.